This TCR beta chain was captured by sequencing in a study of blood T cell repertoires in COVID-19. Study at large: Acute and convalescent COVID-19 specimens originated in the United States, Italy and Spain. T cells, B-cell-depleted T cells, or PBMCs provided the cDNA or gDNA that served as material.

Only a few counts were recorded for this clone. Profiled with immunoSEQ multiplex PCR; TCRdb holds only in-frame clones, not every one. The sample records some 180,000 clones, just under 85% being singletons. Sequenced sample: peripheral blood. The TCR comes from a woman of 80 years or more with COVID-19, enrolled during active disease.

The CDR3 region is CASSPRGTLYNEQFF. Written as DNA, the CDR3 is TGTGCCAGCTCACCACGGGGGACATTGTACAATGAGCAGTTCTTC. The chain uses TRBV18 and TRBJ2-1; a weak D match, TRBD1 (6 bases). CDR1 KGHSH and CDR2 LQKENI come from the germline V gene. V was trimmed by 1 base and J by 4 bases, leaving 11 bases between them. CDR3 size: 15 residues.